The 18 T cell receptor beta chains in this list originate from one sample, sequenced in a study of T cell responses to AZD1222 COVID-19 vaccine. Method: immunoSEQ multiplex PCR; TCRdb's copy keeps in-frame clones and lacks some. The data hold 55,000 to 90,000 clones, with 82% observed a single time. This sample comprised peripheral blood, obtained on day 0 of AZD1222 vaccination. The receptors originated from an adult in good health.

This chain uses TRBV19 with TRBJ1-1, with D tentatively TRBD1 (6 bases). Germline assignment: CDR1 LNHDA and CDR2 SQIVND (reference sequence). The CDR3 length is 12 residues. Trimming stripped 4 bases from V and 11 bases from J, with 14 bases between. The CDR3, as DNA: TGTGCCAGTAGTACAGGGGCCATGCCCGCTTTCTTT. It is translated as CASSTGAMPAFF.

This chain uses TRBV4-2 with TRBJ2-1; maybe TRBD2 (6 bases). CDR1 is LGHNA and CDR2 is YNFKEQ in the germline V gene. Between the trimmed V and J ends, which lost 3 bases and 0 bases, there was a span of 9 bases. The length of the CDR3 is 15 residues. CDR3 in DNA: TGTGCCAGCAGCCAGGACGGGAGCTCCTACAATGAGCAGTTCTTC. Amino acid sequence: CASSQDGSSYNEQFF.

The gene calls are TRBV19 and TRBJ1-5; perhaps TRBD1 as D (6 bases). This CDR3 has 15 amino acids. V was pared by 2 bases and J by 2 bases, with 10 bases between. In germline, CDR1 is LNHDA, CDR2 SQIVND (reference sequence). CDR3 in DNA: TGTGCCAGTAGTATAAGGGGGTCTGGCAATCAGCCCCAGCATTTT. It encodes CASSIRGSGNQPQHF.

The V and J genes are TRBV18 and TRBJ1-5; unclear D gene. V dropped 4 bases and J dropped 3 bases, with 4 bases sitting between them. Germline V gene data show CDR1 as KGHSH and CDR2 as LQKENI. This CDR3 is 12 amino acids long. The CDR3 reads CASSRDNQPQHF. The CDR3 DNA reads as TGTGCCAGCTCACGGGACAATCAGCCCCAGCATTTT.

This CDR3 is CASSVGLAGAETQYF. For the CDR3, the DNA is TGTGCCAGCAGCGTAGGTCTAGCGGGGGCCGAGACCCAGTACTTC. The chain couples TRBV9 to TRBJ2-5; TRBD2 matches at 10 bases. This CDR3 is 15 amino acids long. Looked up from germline, CDR1 is SGDLS and CDR2 is YYNGEE. V was clipped by 0 bases and J by 5 bases; unmatched bases: 4.

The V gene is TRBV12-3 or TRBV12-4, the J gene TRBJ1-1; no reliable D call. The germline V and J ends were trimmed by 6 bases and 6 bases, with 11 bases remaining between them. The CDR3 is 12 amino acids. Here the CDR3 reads CASSLEWAEAFF. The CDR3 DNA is TGTGCCAGCAGCCTGGAGTGGGCTGAAGCTTTCTTT.

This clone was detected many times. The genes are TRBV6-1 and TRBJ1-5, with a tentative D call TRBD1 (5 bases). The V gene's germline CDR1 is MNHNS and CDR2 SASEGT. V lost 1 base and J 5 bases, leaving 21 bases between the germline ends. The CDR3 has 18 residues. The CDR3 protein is CASSEGSPGRRLYQPQHF. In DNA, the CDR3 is TGTGCCAGCAGTGAAGGCTCACCGGGACGTAGACTCTATCAGCCCCAGCATTTT.

The CDR3 DNA sequence: TGTGCCACCAGTGACACCGGGACAGTCTATGGCTACACCTTC. Translating it yields CATSDTGTVYGYTF. The chain has TRBV24-1 and TRBJ1-2; 7 positions agree with TRBD1. This CDR3 comprises 14 residues. The V segment lost 4 bases and the J segment 4 bases; nucleotides outside the gene matches: 5. Germline V CDR1 and CDR2: KGHDR, SFDVKD.

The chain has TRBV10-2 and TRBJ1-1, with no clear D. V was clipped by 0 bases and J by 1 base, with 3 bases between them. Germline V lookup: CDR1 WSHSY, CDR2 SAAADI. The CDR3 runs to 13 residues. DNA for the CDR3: TGCGCCAGCAGTGAGTCACAGAACACTGAAGCTTTCTTT. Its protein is CASSESQNTEAFF.

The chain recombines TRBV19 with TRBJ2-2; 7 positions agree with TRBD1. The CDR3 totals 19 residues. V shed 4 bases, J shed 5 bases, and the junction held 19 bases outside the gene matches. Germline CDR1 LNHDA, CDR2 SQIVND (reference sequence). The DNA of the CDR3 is TGTGCCAGTAGTACAGGCTTCCGGGACAGCCGAGGTAGTACCGGGGAGCTGTTTTTT. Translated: CASSTGFRDSRGSTGELFF.

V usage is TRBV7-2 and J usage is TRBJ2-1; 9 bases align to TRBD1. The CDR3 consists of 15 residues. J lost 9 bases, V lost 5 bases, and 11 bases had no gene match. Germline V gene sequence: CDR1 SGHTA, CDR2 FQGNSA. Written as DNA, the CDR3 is TGTGCCAGCAGCCTACAGGGGGCGGTGGTCTTTGAGCAGTTCTTC. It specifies CASSLQGAVVFEQFF.

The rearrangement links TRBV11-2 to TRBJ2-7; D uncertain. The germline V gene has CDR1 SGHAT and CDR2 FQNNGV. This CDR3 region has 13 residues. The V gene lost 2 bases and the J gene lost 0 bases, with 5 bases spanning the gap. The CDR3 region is CASSLTSSYEQYF. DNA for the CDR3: TGTGCCAGCAGCTTAACGTCCTCCTACGAGCAGTACTTC.

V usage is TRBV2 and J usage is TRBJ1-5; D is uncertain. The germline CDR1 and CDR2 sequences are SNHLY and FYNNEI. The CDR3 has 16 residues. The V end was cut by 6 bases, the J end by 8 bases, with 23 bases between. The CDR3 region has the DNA TGTGCCAGCAGCCTCACCGGGATCAAAAACGGGGAGCCCCAGCATTTT. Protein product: CASSLTGIKNGEPQHF.

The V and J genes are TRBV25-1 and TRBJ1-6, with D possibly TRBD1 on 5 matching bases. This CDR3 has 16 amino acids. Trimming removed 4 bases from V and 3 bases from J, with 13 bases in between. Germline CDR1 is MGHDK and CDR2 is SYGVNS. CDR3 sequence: CASSARRQGYNSPLHF. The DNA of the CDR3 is TGTGCCAGCAGTGCGAGGAGGCAGGGCTATAATTCACCCCTCCACTTT.

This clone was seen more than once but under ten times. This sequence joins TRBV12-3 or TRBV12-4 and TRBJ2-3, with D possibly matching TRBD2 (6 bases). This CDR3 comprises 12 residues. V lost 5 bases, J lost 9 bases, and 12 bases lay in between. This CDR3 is CASSLPRGTQYF. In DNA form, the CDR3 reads TGTGCCAGCAGTCTTCCCCGGGGGACGCAGTATTTT.

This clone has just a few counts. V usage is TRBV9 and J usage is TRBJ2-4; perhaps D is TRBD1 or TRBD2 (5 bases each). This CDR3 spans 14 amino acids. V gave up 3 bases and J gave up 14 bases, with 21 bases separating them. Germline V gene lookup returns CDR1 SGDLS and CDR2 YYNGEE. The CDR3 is CASSARWGRTSEYF. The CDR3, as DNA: TGTGCCAGCAGCGCGAGGTGGGGACGGACTTCGGAGTACTTC.

The CDR3 loop reads CASSRADNYGYTF. As DNA, the CDR3 is TGTGCCAGTAGTAGGGCGGATAACTATGGCTACACCTTC. The genes are TRBV19 and TRBJ1-2; D gene ambiguous. The germline V gene encodes CDR1 LNHDA and CDR2 SQIVND (reference sequence). V lost 4 bases, J lost 1 base, and 7 bases lay in between. This CDR3 is built from 13 residues.

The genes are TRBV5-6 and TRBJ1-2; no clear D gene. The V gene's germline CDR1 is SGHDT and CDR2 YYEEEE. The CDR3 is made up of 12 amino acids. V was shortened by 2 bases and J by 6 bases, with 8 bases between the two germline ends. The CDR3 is CASSLWTHGYTF. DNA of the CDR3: TGTGCCAGCAGCTTATGGACCCATGGCTACACCTTC.